Listed below are T cell receptor beta chains from one sample, sequenced in a study of cytomegalovirus exposure and HLA in healthy donors. Method: immunoSEQ multiplex PCR; TCRdb's copy keeps in-frame clones and lacks some. Found here are around 280,000 clones, 70% to 90% of them singletons; the top ten hold approximately 2%. Sample: PBMCs. These receptors all stem from a woman aged 18-35 years in good health and CMV-seronegative. Each CDR3 is given with its conserved first and last residue. The D gene is left open where the match is weak. For some rows the clone size is stated as once, few or many, or as a class when expanded; others skip it.

j_call d_call v_call clone_size cdr3_length cdr3_aa cdr3_nt
TRBJ2-7 TRBD1 TRBV9 . 15 CASSSGTGGSYEQYF TGTGCCAGCAGTTCAGGGACAGGGGGCTCCTACGAGCAGTACTTC
TRBJ2-2 . TRBV6-5 . 14 CASSYAVATGELFF TGTGCCAGCAGTTACGCGGTCGCCACCGGGGAGCTGTTTTTT
TRBJ1-5 TRBD1 TRBV10-2 . 18 CASSDPGQLPYSNQPQHF TGCGCCAGCAGTGATCCGGGACAGCTACCCTATAGCAATCAGCCCCAGCATTTT
TRBJ2-3 TRBD2 TRBV4-1 . 16 CASSLGLAGITDTQYF TGCGCCAGCAGCCTAGGACTAGCGGGGATCACAGATACGCAGTATTTT
TRBJ1-2 . TRBV5-1 . 16 CASSSYTQVTSDGYTF TGCGCCAGCAGCTCATACACGCAGGTGACGTCCGACGGCTACACCTTC
TRBJ1-2 . TRBV25-1 once 14 CASSGGGANYGYTF TGTGCCAGCAGTGGGGGGGGCGCTAACTATGGCTACACCTTC
TRBJ2-7 . TRBV7-3 . 15 CASSLTTAVSYEQYF TGTGCCAGCAGCTTAACGACGGCGGTCTCCTACGAGCAGTACTTC
TRBJ2-2 TRBD2 TRBV7-9 . 16 CASSLAVAGKDGELFF TGTGCCAGCAGCTTAGCGGTAGCGGGGAAGGACGGGGAGCTGTTTTTT
TRBJ1-5 TRBD1 TRBV2 . 14 CASNIQGASEPQHF TGTGCCAGCAATATACAGGGGGCGTCGGAGCCCCAGCATTTT
TRBJ2-7 . TRBV5-1 . 19 CASRPAGASVQRASYEQYF TGCGCCAGCAGACCCGCGGGGGCCTCGGTGCAAAGAGCTTCCTACGAGCAGTACTTC
TRBJ2-7 . TRBV15 once 17 CATSRDIVTVGGYEQYF TGTGCCACCAGCAGAGACATCGTTACAGTAGGGGGCTACGAGCAGTACTTC
TRBJ1-2 . TRBV6-1 . 13 CASSAQGDYGYTF TGTGCCAGCAGTGCCCAGGGTGACTATGGCTACACCTTC
TRBJ2-2 . TRBV2 . 14 CASKRTVNTGELFF TGTGCCAGCAAGAGGACAGTGAACACCGGGGAGCTGTTTTTT
TRBJ2-5 TRBD2 TRBV2 . 15 CASTLGLADQETQYF TGTGCCAGCACCCTAGGACTAGCGGATCAAGAGACCCAGTACTTC
TRBJ2-5 . TRBV29-1 . 14 CSVADSGRRETQYF TGCAGCGTCGCTGACTCTGGTAGAAGGGAGACCCAGTACTTC
TRBJ2-7 TRBD2 TRBV5-4 . 17 CASSLGSLTSGVDEQYF TGTGCCAGCAGCTTGGGGTCGTTGACTAGCGGGGTGGACGAGCAGTACTTC